This T cell receptor (beta chain) appears in the sequencing data of a study of CXCR3-negative and CXCR3-positive naive CD8 T cells. From germline, CDR1 is LGHNA and CDR2 YSLEER. This CDR3 has 15 residues. Through 5' RACE with UMI labels, the TRB cDNA libraries were prepared. TCRdb reprocessed the 5' RACE reads, with one entry per CDR3 protein and no DNA. Seen in this sample are about 26,000 distinct CDR3 sequences; the ten most common clones hold roughly 2.8%. The sequence derives from a human donor in good health. Some clones in this sample may be carry-over from other donors' samples. The material sequenced was naive CXCR3- CD8+ T cells from blood. As to subset: CD45RO-CCR7+CD27+CD95- naive CD8+ T cells lacking CXCR3 (TNR3-). The chain combines TRBV4-3 with TRBJ2-7; the D gene TCRdb calls, TRBD1, cannot be checked with no DNA. The CDR3 protein is CASSQDRGGQDEQYF.